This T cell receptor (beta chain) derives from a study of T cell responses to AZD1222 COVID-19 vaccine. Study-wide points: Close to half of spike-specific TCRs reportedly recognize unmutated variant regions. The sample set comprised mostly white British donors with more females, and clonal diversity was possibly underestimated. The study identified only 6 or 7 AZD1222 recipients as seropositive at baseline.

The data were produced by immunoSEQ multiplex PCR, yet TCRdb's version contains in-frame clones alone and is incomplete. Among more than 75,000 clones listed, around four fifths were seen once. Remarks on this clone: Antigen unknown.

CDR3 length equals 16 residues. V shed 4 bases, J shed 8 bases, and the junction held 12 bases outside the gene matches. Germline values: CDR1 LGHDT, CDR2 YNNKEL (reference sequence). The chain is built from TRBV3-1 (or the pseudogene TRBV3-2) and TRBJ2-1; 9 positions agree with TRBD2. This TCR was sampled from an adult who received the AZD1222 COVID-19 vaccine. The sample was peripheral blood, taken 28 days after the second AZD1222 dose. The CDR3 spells CASSRNLAGGPDEQFF. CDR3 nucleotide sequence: TGTGCCAGCAGCCGCAATCTTGCGGGAGGGCCTGATGAGCAGTTCTTC.